The 21 T cell receptor beta chains below come from one sample, sequenced in a study of a mutant IDH1 vaccine in newly diagnosed glioma. The method was immunoSEQ multiplex PCR; TCRdb's version includes in-frame clones alone and lacks a portion of them. In the table there are 70,000 to 90,000 clones, 70% to 90% of which are singletons. What these receptors recognize is not known. Time point: week 23, last vaccination. Each dose delivered 300 ug of mutant IDH1 20-mer peptide subcutaneously with imiquimod. The starting material was PBMCs, obtained from a glioma patient whose treatment included an IDH1 peptide vaccine. All receptors derive from a young man with glioma. Some clones in this sample may be carry-over from other donors' samples.

The V call is TRBV7-2, the J call TRBJ2-1; TRBD1 might be the D (6 bases). The CDR3 has 13 residues. Germline CDR1 reads SGHTA; CDR2 reads FQGNSA. Trimming pared 8 bases from V and 4 bases from J, leaving 12 bases between. CDR3 region: CASGARGYNEQFF. CDR3 sequence (DNA): TGTGCCAGCGGGGCCAGGGGTTACAATGAGCAGTTCTTC.

The CDR3 region is CASSLDLAASTDTQYF. CDR3 nucleotides: TGTGCCAGCAGCTTGGACCTAGCGGCTAGCACAGATACGCAGTATTTT. The chain links TRBV5-5 to TRBJ2-3; 7 bases fit TRBD2. In germline, CDR1 is SGHKS, CDR2 YYEKEE (reference sequence). CDR3 length: 16 amino acids. V lost 0 bases to trimming and J lost 0 bases; unmatched junction nucleotides: 4.

This rearrangement joins TRBV6-1 to TRBJ2-7, with 9 bases identical to TRBD1. CDR1 is MNHNS, CDR2 SASEGT, per germline. The V gene end was trimmed by 4 bases and the J gene end by 7 bases; junction bases not matched to a gene: 8. The length of the CDR3 is 14 residues. CDR3 region: CASSGTGGHTEQYF. CDR3 nucleotides: TGTGCCAGCAGTGGAACAGGGGGCCACACAGAGCAGTACTTC.

The CDR3 protein is CASSLGVYLVNTEAFF. CDR3 DNA sequence: TGTGCCAGCAGCTTGGGAGTGTATCTGGTGAACACTGAAGCTTTCTTT. This chain uses TRBV13 with TRBJ1-1; D gene uncertain. Between the trimmed V and J ends, which lost 3 bases and 0 bases, there was a span of 14 bases. The CDR3 has 16 amino acids. Germline V gene lookup returns CDR1 PRHDT and CDR2 FYEKMQ (reference sequence). Full variable domain (remainder filled in from reference TRBV13 and TRBJ1-1): AAGVIQSPRHLIKEKRETATLKCYPIPRHDTVYWYQQGPGQDPQFLISFYEKMQSDKGSIPDRFSAQQFSDYHSELNMSSLELGDSALYFCASSLGVYLVNTEAFFGQGTRLTVV.

Here the CDR3 reads CASSPRTGNTKKLFF. The CDR3 DNA reads as TGTGCCAGCAGCCCGCGGACAGGGAATACGAAAAAACTGTTTTTT. The chain is built from TRBV9 and TRBJ1-4; TRBD1 matches 8 bases. The CDR3 contains 15 residues. V shed 4 bases, J shed 9 bases, and the junction held 11 bases outside the gene matches. Per germline, CDR1 SGDLS and CDR2 YYNGEE.

This CDR3 reads CASRGSGAGYEQYF. In nucleotides, the CDR3 is TGTGCCAGCAGGGGCAGTGGGGCCGGCTACGAGCAGTACTTC. The chain uses TRBV2 and TRBJ2-7; D perhaps matches TRBD1 (5 bases). The length of the CDR3 is 14 residues. The germline gives CDR1 SNHLY, CDR2 FYNNEI. The V and J ends lost 6 bases and 3 bases respectively, with 15 bases between them.

Note on this clone: Other DNA variants within this sample encode the same CDR3. The chain employs TRBV7-9 and TRBJ1-6, with D possibly matching TRBD1 (5 bases). The CDR3 is 13 amino acids. The V end lost 5 bases, the J end lost 8 bases, and 10 bases lay between the germline ends. From germline, CDR1 is SEHNR and CDR2 FQNEAQ (reference sequence). Written as DNA, the CDR3 is TGTGCCAGCAGCCTCGACAGATATTCACCCCTCCACTTT. It yields the protein CASSLDRYSPLHF. The full variable domain, its missing parts supplied by reference TRBV7-9 and TRBJ1-6, is DTGVSQNPRHKITKRGQNVTFRCDPISEHNRLYWYRQTLGQGPEFLTYFQNEAQLEKSRLLSDRFSAERPKGSFSTLEIQRTEQGDSAMYLCASSLDRYSPLHFGNGTRLTVT.

CDR3 residues: CASSSPLARQETQYF. CDR3 DNA: TGTGCCAGCAGCTCCCCACTAGCGAGACAAGAGACCCAGTACTTC. J is TRBJ2-5 and V is TRBV7-9; 7 bases map to TRBD2. The CDR3 consists of 15 residues. Per germline, CDR1 SEHNR and CDR2 FQNEAQ (reference sequence). The V segment lost 4 bases and the J segment 2 bases; nucleotides outside the gene matches: 7. The full variable domain, in which reference TRBV7-9 and TRBJ2-5 provide the parts outside the CDR3, is DTGVSQNPRHKITKRGQNVTFRCDPISEHNRLYWYRQTLGQGPEFLTYFQNEAQLEKSRLLSDRFSAERPKGSFSTLEIQRTEQGDSAMYLCASSSPLARQETQYFGPGTRLLVL.

The chain combines TRBV11-1 with TRBJ2-7; D is undetermined. The CDR3 extends over 14 amino acids. Trimming took 0 bases from V and 1 from J, leaving 7 bases between them. The germline gives CDR1 SGHAT, CDR2 FQDESV (reference sequence). This CDR3 reads CASSLAPGSYEQYF. The CDR3 region has the DNA TGTGCCAGCAGCTTAGCGCCGGGTTCCTACGAGCAGTACTTC. Full variable domain (outside the CDR3, taken from reference TRBV11-1 and TRBJ2-7): EAEVAQSPRYKITEKSQAVAFWCDPISGHATLYWYRQILGQGPELLVQFQDESVVDDSQLPKDRFSAERLKGVDSTLKIQPAELGDSAMYLCASSLAPGSYEQYFGPGTRLTVT.

The chain has TRBV4-1 and TRBJ2-5; perhaps D is TRBD1 or TRBD2 (5 bases each). Trimming removed 4 bases at V and 5 bases at J, with 14 bases between. CDR1 is MGHRA and CDR2 is YSYEKL in the germline V gene. This CDR3 has 14 residues. In DNA form, the CDR3 reads TGCGCCAGCAGCCTCGCTGGGGCGGGTGAGACCCAGTACTTC. It translates to CASSLAGAGETQYF.

This chain uses TRBV7-2 with TRBJ2-7, with D perhaps TRBD2 (6 bases). CDR1 and CDR2 (germline): SGHTA, FQGNSA. The germline V and J ends were trimmed by 1 base and 0 bases, with 13 bases remaining between them. CDR3 size: 16 residues. CDR3 amino acids: CASSLVGGVSSYEQYF. In nucleotides, the CDR3 is TGTGCCAGCAGCTTAGTGGGCGGGGTCAGCTCCTACGAGCAGTACTTC.

The chain links TRBV4-1 to TRBJ2-1, with 16 bases lining up with TRBD2. Germline V gene sequence: CDR1 MGHRA, CDR2 YSYEKL. V shed 4 bases and J 8 bases; nucleotides not matched to a gene: 2. The CDR3 contains 15 residues. The CDR3: CASSPGTSGRDEQFF. CDR3 DNA sequence: TGCGCCAGCAGCCCGGGGACTAGCGGGAGGGATGAGCAGTTCTTC.

The chain recombines TRBV2 with TRBJ2-3; TRBD2 agrees at 8 bases. Germline V gene data show CDR1 as SNHLY and CDR2 as FYNNEI. The J segment lost 2 bases and the V segment lost 1 base, leaving 2 bases of the junction unmatched. The CDR3 contains 15 residues. CDR3 amino acids: CASSEVLAVTDTQYF. The DNA for the CDR3 is TGTGCCAGCAGTGAAGTACTAGCGGTCACAGATACGCAGTATTTT.

The V call is TRBV7-3, the J call TRBJ2-1; TRBD2 matches 9 bases. V dropped 2 bases and J dropped 10; count of bases not matched to a gene: 12. CDR1 and CDR2 from the germline V gene are SGHTA and FQGTGA. This CDR3 spans 16 amino acids. The chain's CDR3 is CASSLSATSGAQEQFF. CDR3 DNA: TGTGCCAGCAGCTTATCCGCGACTAGCGGAGCTCAAGAGCAGTTCTTC.

This chain joins TRBV13 and TRBJ1-2; 9 bases are a match to TRBD1. V was pared by 2 bases and J by 6 bases, with 4 bases of the junction left unmatched. Germline CDR1 PRHDT, CDR2 FYEKMQ (reference sequence). The CDR3 loop spans 14 amino acids. In DNA, the CDR3 is TGTGCCAGCAGCTTAAAACAGGGGGCCGATGGCTACACCTTC. This gives the protein CASSLKQGADGYTF. Complete variable domain (other parts from reference TRBV13 and TRBJ1-2): AAGVIQSPRHLIKEKRETATLKCYPIPRHDTVYWYQQGPGQDPQFLISFYEKMQSDKGSIPDRFSAQQFSDYHSELNMSSLELGDSALYFCASSLKQGADGYTFGSGTRLTVV.

The chain links TRBV15 to TRBJ1-3; unclear D gene. The CDR3 contains 14 residues. Trimming left V 1 base short and J 3 bases short, with 7 bases between. Germline V gene lookup returns CDR1 LNHNV and CDR2 YYDKDF (reference sequence). Written as DNA, the CDR3 is TGTGCCACCAGCAGAGGGACCAGTGGAAACACCATATATTTT. Translated, it gives CATSRGTSGNTIYF.

J is TRBJ2-1 and V is TRBV11-1, with 11 nucleotides matching TRBD1. CDR1 SGHAT and CDR2 FQDESV come from the germline V gene (reference sequence). After removal of 3 bases from V and 5 bases from J, the junction contained 3 bases not matched to a gene. The CDR3 totals 15 residues. The CDR3 region is CASSFGTGGDNEQFF. The CDR3 DNA reads as TGTGCCAGCAGCTTCGGGACAGGGGGGGACAATGAGCAGTTCTTC.

The rearrangement joins TRBV29-1 to TRBJ2-1, with 10 bases matching TRBD1. With 7 bases clipped from V and 8 bases from J, the junction kept 8 bases outside the gene matches. This CDR3 contains 13 residues. CDR1 SQVTM and CDR2 ANQGSEA come from the germline V gene. The CDR3 DNA is TGCAGCGCACTCCCGGGACAGGGGTATGAGCAGTTCTTC. Translating gives CSALPGQGYEQFF.

The chain has TRBV18 and TRBJ1-4; the D is unclear. Per the germline V gene, CDR1 is KGHSH and CDR2 is LQKENI. The CDR3 sequence is 16 residues long. V was cut by 2 bases and J by 6 bases, with 16 bases left in between. The CDR3 is CASSPRSTHRDEKLFF. CDR3 nucleotides: TGTGCCAGCTCACCAAGGTCCACTCACCGGGATGAAAAACTGTTTTTT.

This sequence joins TRBV6-5 and TRBJ2-5, with 8 positions matching TRBD2. Per the germline V gene, CDR1 is MNHEY and CDR2 is SVGAGI. CDR3 length: 13 amino acids. V lost 6 bases, J lost 5 bases, and 5 bases stayed unmatched. Written as DNA, the CDR3 is TGTGCCAGCAGGGTCGGGAGGGAGGAGACCCAGTACTTC. Encoded protein: CASRVGREETQYF.

This chain connects TRBV2 to TRBJ1-2; TRBD1 might be the D (5 bases). The CDR3 is 18 residues long. Germline V gives CDR1 SNHLY, CDR2 FYNNEI. V lost 7 bases to trimming and J lost 3 bases, with 27 bases between them. The CDR3 here is CASTQHPQGAANDYGYTF. The CDR3 DNA is TGTGCCAGCACCCAACACCCCCAAGGGGCGGCAAACGACTATGGCTACACCTTC. Filled out from reference TRBV2 and TRBJ1-2, the complete variable domain reads EPEVTQTPSHQVTQMGQEVILRCVPISNHLYFYWYRQILGQKVEFLVSFYNNEISEKSEIFDDQFSVERPDGSNFTLKIRSTKLEDSAMYFCASTQHPQGAANDYGYTFGSGTRLTVV.